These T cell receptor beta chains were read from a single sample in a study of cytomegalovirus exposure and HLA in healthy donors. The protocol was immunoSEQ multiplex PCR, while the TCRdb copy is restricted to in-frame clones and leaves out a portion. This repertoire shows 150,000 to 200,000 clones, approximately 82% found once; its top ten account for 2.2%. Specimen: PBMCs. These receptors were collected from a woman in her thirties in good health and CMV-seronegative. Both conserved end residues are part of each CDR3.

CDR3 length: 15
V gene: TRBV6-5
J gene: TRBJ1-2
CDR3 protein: CASSYAGTGTSGYTF

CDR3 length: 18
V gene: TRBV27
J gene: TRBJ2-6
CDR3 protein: CASSPSAGGASGANGLTF

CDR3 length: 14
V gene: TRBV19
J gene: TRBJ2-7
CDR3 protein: CASNDRGQGHEQYF

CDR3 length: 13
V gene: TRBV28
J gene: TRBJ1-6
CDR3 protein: CASSPGQFSPLHF

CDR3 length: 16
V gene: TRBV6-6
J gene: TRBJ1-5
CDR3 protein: CASSTTQGTSNQPQHF

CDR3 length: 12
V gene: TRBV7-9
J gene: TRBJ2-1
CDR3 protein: CSSSFAPGEQFF

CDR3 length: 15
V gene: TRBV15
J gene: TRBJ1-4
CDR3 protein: CATSSRDRGFEKLFF

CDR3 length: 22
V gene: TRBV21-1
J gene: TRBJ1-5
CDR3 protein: CASSKRVPSGTAPLNSNQPQHF

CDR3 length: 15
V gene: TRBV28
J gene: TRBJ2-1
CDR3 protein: CASSLGGLGSGEQFF

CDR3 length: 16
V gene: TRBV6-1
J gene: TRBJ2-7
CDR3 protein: CASSEFEGGANYEQYF

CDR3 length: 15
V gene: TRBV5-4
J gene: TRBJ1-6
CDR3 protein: CASSSGQVKNSPLHF

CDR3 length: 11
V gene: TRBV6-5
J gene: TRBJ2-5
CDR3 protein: CASSGQGKQYF

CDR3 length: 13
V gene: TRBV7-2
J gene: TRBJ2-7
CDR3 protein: CASSFGGSYEQYF

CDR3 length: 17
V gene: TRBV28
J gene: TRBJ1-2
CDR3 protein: CASSRVTGVGVNYGYTF

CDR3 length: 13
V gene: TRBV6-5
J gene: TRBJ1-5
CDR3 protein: CASRGSSNQPQHF

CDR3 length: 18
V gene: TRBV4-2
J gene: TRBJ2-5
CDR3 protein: CASSQGVGASGQQETQYF

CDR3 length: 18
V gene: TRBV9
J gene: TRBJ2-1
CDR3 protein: CASSPTGTSGGGYNEQFF

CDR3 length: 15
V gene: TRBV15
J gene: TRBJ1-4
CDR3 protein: CATSRILGRGEKLSF

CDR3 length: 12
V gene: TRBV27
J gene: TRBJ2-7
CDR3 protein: CASRTGGDEQYF

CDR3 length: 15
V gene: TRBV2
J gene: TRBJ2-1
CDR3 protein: CASRPGTSGYNEQFF

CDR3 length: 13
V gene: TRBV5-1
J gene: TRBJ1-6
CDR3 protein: CASSEGQGRTLHF

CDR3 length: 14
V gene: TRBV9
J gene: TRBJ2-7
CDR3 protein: CASSASGRIDEQYF

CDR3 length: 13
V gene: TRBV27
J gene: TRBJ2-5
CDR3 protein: CASSLDRVKTQYF

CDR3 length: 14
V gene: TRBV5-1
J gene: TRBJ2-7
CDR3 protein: CASSLKPGYYEQYF

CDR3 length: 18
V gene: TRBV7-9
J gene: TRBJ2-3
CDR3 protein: CASSPPTSGGAPPDTQYF

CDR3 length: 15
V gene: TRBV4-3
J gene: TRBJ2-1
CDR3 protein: CASSQGRSSYNEQFF

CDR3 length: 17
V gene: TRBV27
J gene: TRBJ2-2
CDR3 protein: CASSSAPGQRDSGELFF

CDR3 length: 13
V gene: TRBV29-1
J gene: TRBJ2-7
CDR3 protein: CSVSLTGTHEQYF

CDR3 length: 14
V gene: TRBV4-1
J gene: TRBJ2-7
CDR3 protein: CASSQGQGIYEQYF

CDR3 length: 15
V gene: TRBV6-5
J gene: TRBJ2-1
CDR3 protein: CASSYAGVPYNEQFF

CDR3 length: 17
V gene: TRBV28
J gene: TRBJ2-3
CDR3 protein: CASSLRGGGLRTDTQYF

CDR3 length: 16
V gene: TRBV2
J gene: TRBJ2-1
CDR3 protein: CASSELGGDSYNEQFF

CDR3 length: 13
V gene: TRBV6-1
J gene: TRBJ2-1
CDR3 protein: CASHPRFNNEQFF

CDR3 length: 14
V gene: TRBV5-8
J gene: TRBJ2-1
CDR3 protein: CASSRRRQTVQQFF

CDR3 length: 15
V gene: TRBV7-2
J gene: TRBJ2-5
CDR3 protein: CASSPTLAGQETQYF

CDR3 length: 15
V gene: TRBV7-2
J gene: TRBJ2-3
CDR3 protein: CASARGGRLTDTQYF

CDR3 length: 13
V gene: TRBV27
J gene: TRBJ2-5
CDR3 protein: CASRGGAGETQYF